A selection of T cell receptor beta chains follows, all from one sample in a study of human T cells and chemical hapten exposure. TCRdb re-called the RACE reads through MiXCR, storing one row per CDR3 protein. The sample contains tens of thousands of distinct CDR3 sequences, more than 9% of which appear only once. The sequences come from whole blood, collected in connection with sensitization to the hapten diphenylcyclopropenone (DPC). The source is a woman between 50 and 59 years old with alopecia areata. Some clones in this sample may be carry-over from other donors' samples. CDR3s include the opening cysteine and the closing phenylalanine or tryptophan. A D gene is named only where the DNA matches it firmly. Not all rows give a size; the values are once, few, many and, for expanded clones, a class.

d_call j_call cdr3_length v_call clone_size cdr3_aa cdr3_nt
TRBD2 TRBJ2-1 15 TRBV3-1 . CASSQGLAGGYEQFF TGTGCCAGCAGCCAAGGACTAGCGGGAGGCTATGAGCAGTTCTTC
. TRBJ2-3 14 TRBV10-2 . CASRQGVGADTQYF TGCGCCAGCAGACAGGGAGTTGGTGCAGATACGCAGTATTTT
TRBD1 TRBJ1-5 15 TRBV7-2 few CASSRGTGRGQPQHF TGTGCCAGCAGTCGAGGGACAGGGAGAGGGCAGCCCCAGCATTTT
. TRBJ2-2 14 TRBV7-7 few CASSLATDTGELFF TGTGCCAGCAGCTTAGCGACTGACACCGGGGAGCTGTTTTTT
. TRBJ2-7 12 TRBV29-1 few CSVVLGTREQYF TGCAGCGTTGTCTTGGGGACACGCGAGCAGTACTTC
TRBD1 TRBJ2-1 12 TRBV20-1 many CRSDRGSGEQFF TGCAGATCAGACAGGGGGTCAGGTGAGCAGTTCTTC
. TRBJ1-2 13 TRBV10-3 once CAISQGRDYGYTF TGTGCCATCAGTCAGGGTCGGGACTATGGCTACACCTTC
TRBD1 TRBJ2-7 14 TRBV3-1 . CASSPGTAGYEQYF TGTGCCAGCAGCCCCGGGACAGCAGGCTACGAGCAGTACTTC
. TRBJ1-5 14 TRBV4-3 many CASSQDVRTQPQHF TGCGCCAGCAGCCAAGATGTGCGGACTCAGCCCCAGCATTTT
TRBD1 TRBJ1-2 15 TRBV5-6 many CASSRKADRNYGYTF TGTGCCAGCAGCCGTAAAGCGGACAGGAACTATGGCTACACCTTC
. TRBJ1-4 13 TRBV7-9 . CASSFGGAEKLFF TGTGCCAGCAGCTTTGGGGGTGCTGAAAAACTGTTTTTT
. TRBJ2-1 16 TRBV20-1 . CSARDRLSRAYNEQFF TGCAGTGCTAGAGATCGCCTTAGCCGTGCATACAATGAGCAGTTCTTC
. TRBJ1-1 12 TRBV27 . CASSLPGREAFF TGTGCCAGCAGTTTACCGGGCAGAGAAGCTTTCTTT
. TRBJ2-7 11 TRBV20-1 many CSAIVTYEQYF TGCAGTGCTATCGTGACCTACGAGCAGTACTTC
TRBD2 TRBJ2-5 15 TRBV7-2 . CASSSKASGAETQYF TGTGCCAGCAGCTCCAAGGCTAGCGGGGCGGAGACCCAGTACTTC
. TRBJ2-4 14 TRBV28 few CASSPPGRQGIQYF TGTGCCAGCAGTCCACCAGGGAGGCAAGGGATTCAGTACTTC
. TRBJ1-1 16 TRBV4-2 . CASSQVDGKLNTEAFF TGTGCCAGCAGCCAAGTTGACGGGAAATTGAACACTGAAGCTTTCTTT
TRBD1 TRBJ1-2 14 TRBV2 many CASSQDRDNYGYTF TGTGCCAGCAGTCAGGACAGGGATAACTATGGCTACACCTTC
. TRBJ2-1 11 TRBV29-1 many CSVAGGGRQFF TGCAGCGTTGCTGGGGGGGGCAGGCAGTTCTTC
TRBD2 TRBJ2-1 12 TRBV11-2 . CASSWGLAGEFF TGTGCCAGCAGCTGGGGACTAGCGGGAGAGTTCTTC
. TRBJ2-6 13 TRBV30 many CAVTVSGANVLTF TGTGCCGTGACAGTCTCTGGGGCCAACGTCCTGACTTTC
. TRBJ2-7 12 TRBV20-1 . CSARQGGYEQYF TGCAGTGCTCGACAGGGAGGGTACGAGCAGTACTTC
TRBD1 TRBJ2-1 20 TRBV6-8 . CASRYWGTGASGSGYNEQFF TGTGCCAGCAGATACTGGGGGACAGGCGCCAGTGGCTCGGGATACAATGAGCAGTTCTTC
. TRBJ2-6 17 TRBV3-1 . CASSQQGPSSGANVLTF TGTGCCAGCAGCCAACAGGGGCCTAGCTCTGGGGCCAACGTCCTGACTTTC
. TRBJ1-1 13 TRBV18 . CASSPNKDTEAFF TGTGCCAGCTCACCAAACAAGGACACTGAAGCTTTCTTT
. TRBJ2-6 18 TRBV21-1 many CASSPRKAGVTGANVLTF TGTGCCAGCAGCCCCCGGAAAGCAGGTGTAACTGGGGCCAACGTCCTGACTTTC
. TRBJ2-3 12 TRBV6-2/TRBV6-3 . CASTTPTDTQYF TGTGCCAGCACCACACCCACAGATACGCAGTATTTT
. TRBJ2-1 12 TRBV7-9 . CASSPLQHEQFF TGTGCCAGCAGCCCTTTACAGCATGAGCAGTTCTTC
. TRBJ1-5 13 TRBV20-1 many CSARADRYQPQHF TGCAGTGCTAGAGCAGACAGGTATCAGCCCCAGCATTTT
TRBD1 TRBJ2-1 15 TRBV18 . CASSPFGTVPNEQFF TGTGCCAGCTCACCATTCGGGACAGTCCCCAATGAGCAGTTCTTC
. TRBJ1-1 12 TRBV29-1 few CSAGQTNTEAFF TGCAGCGCCGGACAGACGAACACTGAAGCTTTCTTT
. TRBJ2-7 14 TRBV13 . CASSFFRESYEQYF TGTGCCAGCAGCTTTTTCAGGGAATCATACGAGCAGTACTTC
TRBD2 TRBJ2-1 16 TRBV12-3/TRBV12-4 once CASSLGAGVARGEQFF TGTGCCAGCAGTTTAGGAGCGGGAGTAGCCCGTGGTGAGCAGTTCTTC
. TRBJ1-2 13 TRBV6-1 . CASSEAGHYGYTF TGTGCCAGCAGTGAAGCAGGGCACTATGGCTACACCTTC
. TRBJ1-5 16 TRBV24-1 few CATSESYPGGNQPQHF TGTGCCACCAGTGAGTCCTACCCGGGAGGCAATCAGCCCCAGCATTTT
TRBD1 TRBJ1-2 14 TRBV7-2 . CASSQTTGDYGYTF TGTGCCAGCAGCCAGACCACAGGGGACTATGGCTACACCTTC
. TRBJ2-5 12 TRBV28 . CASIRSGTPQYF TGTGCCAGCATCCGTAGTGGAACTCCCCAGTACTTC
. TRBJ2-3 13 TRBV30 many CAWTGWGTDTQYF TGTGCCTGGACAGGGTGGGGCACAGATACGCAGTATTTT
. TRBJ2-1 19 TRBV7-9 many CASSLPLVERKTSYNEQFF TGTGCCAGCAGCTTACCCCTGGTGGAGCGGAAGACCTCCTACAATGAGCAGTTCTTC
TRBD2 TRBJ2-1 19 TRBV7-9 few CASSINYQLGAGVINEQFF TGTGCCAGCAGCATCAACTACCAACTAGGAGCGGGAGTGATAAATGAGCAGTTCTTC
TRBD1 TRBJ1-5 14 TRBV12-3/TRBV12-4 few CASSSTGRNQPQHF TGTGCCAGCAGCTCGACAGGGCGCAATCAGCCCCAGCATTTT
. TRBJ2-5 14 TRBV10-3 . CAISQYKSQETQYF TGTGCCATCAGTCAATACAAGAGTCAAGAGACCCAGTACTTC
TRBD1 TRBJ2-5 15 TRBV10-3 few CAISGGQGTQETQYF TGTGCCATCAGTGGCGGACAGGGGACCCAAGAGACCCAGTACTTC
. TRBJ2-7 14 TRBV5-5 once CASDSRQTPYEQYF TGTGCCAGCGACTCTAGACAGACTCCCTACGAGCAGTACTTC
TRBD1 TRBJ2-1 14 TRBV2 many CASQGQESYNEQFF TGTGCCAGCCAGGGACAGGAATCCTACAATGAGCAGTTCTTC
TRBD1 TRBJ1-1 11 TRBV6-5 many CASRWDSEAFF TGTGCCAGCAGGTGGGACAGTGAAGCTTTCTTT
. TRBJ2-2 15 TRBV5-1 . CASSLERPRAGELFF TGCGCCAGCAGCTTGGAACGGCCTCGTGCCGGGGAGCTGTTTTTT
TRBD2 TRBJ2-5 19 TRBV12-3/TRBV12-4 . CASSLKLAGVMSSRETQYF TGTGCCAGCAGTTTAAAACTAGCGGGAGTTATGTCGTCCCGGGAGACCCAGTACTTC
. TRBJ2-1 11 TRBV29-1 few CSVEKGWEQFF TGCAGCGTTGAGAAGGGATGGGAGCAGTTCTTC